The clone carrying this T cell receptor beta chain was recorded at least ten times. Its antigen is unidentified. The record originates from a study of response to subunit inactivated influenza vaccine. Broader study findings: The study's authors posited that every seasonal influenza vaccination enlists few new T cells.

The CDR3 has 15 residues. Germline CDR1 SGDLS, CDR2 YYNGEE. V was pared by 3 bases and J by 3 bases, with 7 bases of the junction left unmatched. TCRdb independently ran MiXCR on the RT-PCR reads; one entry per CDR3 protein. The sample holds about 520,000 distinct CDR3 sequences, more than 7% seen once. The TCR was taken from a man aged 45 to 70 who received an inactivated influenza vaccine. V and J are TRBV9 and TRBJ2-7; 9 bases agree with TRBD1. The material sequenced was PBMCs from blood, taken around 25 months after vaccination. The CDR3 is CASSAGQGGVYEQYF. The CDR3 DNA reads TGTGCCAGCAGCGCGGGACAGGGTGGGGTCTACGAGCAGTACTTC.